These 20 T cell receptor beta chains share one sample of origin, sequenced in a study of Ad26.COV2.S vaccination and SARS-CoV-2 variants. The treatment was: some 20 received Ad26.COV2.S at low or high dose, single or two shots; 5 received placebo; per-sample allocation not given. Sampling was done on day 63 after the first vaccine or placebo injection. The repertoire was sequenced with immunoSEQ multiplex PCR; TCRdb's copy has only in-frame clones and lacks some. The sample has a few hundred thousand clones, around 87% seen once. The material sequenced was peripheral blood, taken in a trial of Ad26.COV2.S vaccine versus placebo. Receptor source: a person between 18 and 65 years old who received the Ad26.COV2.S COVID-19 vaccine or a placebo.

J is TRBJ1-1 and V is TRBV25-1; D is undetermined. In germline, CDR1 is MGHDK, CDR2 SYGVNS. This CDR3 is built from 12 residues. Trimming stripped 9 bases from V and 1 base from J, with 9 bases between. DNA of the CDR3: TGTGCCAGTGGAAAAGAGAACACTGAAGCTTTCTTT. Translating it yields CASGKENTEAFF. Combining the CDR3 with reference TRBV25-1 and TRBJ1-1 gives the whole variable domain EADIYQTPRYLVIGTGKKITLECSQTMGHDKMYWYQQDPGMELHLIHYSYGVNSTEKGDLSSESTVSRIRTEHFPLTLESARPSHTSQYLCASGKENTEAFFGQGTRLTVV.

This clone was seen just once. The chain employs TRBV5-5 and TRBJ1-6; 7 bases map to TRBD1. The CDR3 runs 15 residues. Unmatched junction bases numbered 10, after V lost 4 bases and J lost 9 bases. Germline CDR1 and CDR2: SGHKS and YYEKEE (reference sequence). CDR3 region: CASSPKQGRPSPLHF. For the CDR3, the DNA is TGTGCCAGCAGCCCAAAACAGGGGAGGCCTTCACCCCTCCACTTT.

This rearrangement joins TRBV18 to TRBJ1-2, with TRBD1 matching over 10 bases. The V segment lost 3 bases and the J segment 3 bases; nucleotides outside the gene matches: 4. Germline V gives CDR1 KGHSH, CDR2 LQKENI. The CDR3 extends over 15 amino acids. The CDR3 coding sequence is TGTGCCAGCTCACCGCGACAGGGGGCGGACTATGGCTACACCTTC. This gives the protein CASSPRQGADYGYTF.

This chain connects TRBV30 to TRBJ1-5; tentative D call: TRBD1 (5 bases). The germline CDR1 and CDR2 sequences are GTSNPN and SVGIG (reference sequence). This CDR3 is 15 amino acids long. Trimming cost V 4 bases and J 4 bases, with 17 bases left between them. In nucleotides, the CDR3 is TGTGCCTGGATGCCACCGGGGGTCCTTAATCAGCCCCAGCATTTT. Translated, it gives CAWMPPGVLNQPQHF.

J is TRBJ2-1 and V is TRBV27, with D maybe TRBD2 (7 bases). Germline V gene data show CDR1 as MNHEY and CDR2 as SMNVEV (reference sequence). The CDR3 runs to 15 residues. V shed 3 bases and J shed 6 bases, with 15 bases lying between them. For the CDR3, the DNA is TGTGCCAGCAGTTTTGGGGGGGGCCCCCCCAATGAGCAGTTCTTC. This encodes CASSFGGGPPNEQFF.

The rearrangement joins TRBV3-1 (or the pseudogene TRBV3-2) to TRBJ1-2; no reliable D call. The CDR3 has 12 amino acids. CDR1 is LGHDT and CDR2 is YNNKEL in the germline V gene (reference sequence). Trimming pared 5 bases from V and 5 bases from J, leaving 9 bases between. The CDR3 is CASSESEYGYTF. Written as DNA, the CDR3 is TGTGCCAGCAGCGAGTCGGAATATGGCTACACCTTC.

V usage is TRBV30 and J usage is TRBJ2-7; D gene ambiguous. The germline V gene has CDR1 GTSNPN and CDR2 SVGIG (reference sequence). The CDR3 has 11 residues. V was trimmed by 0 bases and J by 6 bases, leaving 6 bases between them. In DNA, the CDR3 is TGTGCCTGGAGTGTGACCCCCGAGCAGTACTTC. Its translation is CAWSVTPEQYF. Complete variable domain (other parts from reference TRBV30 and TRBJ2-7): SQTIHQWPATLVQPVGSPLSLECTVEGTSNPNLYWYRQAAGRGLQLLFYSVGIGQISSEVPQNLSASRPQDRQFILSSKKLLLSDSGFYLCAWSVTPEQYFGPGTRLTVT.

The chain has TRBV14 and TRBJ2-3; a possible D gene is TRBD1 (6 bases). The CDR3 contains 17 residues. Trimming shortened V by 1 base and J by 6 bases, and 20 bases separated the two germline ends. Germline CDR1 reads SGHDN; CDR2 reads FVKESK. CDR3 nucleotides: TGTGCCAGCAGCCAAGTTGGCAGTTTGGGGGCGAGGGATACGCAGTATTTT. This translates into CASSQVGSLGARDTQYF.

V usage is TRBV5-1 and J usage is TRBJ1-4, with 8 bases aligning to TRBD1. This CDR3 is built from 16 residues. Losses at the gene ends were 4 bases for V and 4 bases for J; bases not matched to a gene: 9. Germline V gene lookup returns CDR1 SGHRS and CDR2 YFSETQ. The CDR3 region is CASSLDRGGGNEKLFF. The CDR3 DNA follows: TGCGCCAGCAGCCTAGACAGGGGAGGGGGTAATGAAAAACTGTTTTTT.

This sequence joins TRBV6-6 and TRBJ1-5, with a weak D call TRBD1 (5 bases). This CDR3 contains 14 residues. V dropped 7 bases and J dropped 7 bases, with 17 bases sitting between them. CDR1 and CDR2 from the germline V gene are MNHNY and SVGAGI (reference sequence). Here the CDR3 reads CASNPDTPGQPQHF. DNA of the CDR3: TGTGCCAGCAACCCGGACACCCCGGGGCAGCCCCAGCATTTT.

The CDR3 here is CASSQRLSSPLHF. The CDR3 coding sequence is TGTGCCAGCAGCCAACGGTTATCTTCACCCCTCCACTTT. The rearrangement uses TRBV4-2 and TRBJ1-6; no reliable D call. The CDR3 has 13 amino acids. Germline lookup yields CDR1 LGHNA and CDR2 YNFKEQ. V was trimmed by 2 bases and J by 9 bases, leaving 8 bases between them.

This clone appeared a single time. CDR3 in DNA: TGCAGCGTTGTGGCAGATACGCAGTATTTT. This sequence encodes CSVVADTQYF. The chain recombines TRBV29-1 with TRBJ2-3; D unclear. V was clipped by 4 bases and J by 4 bases, with 3 bases between them. CDR1 is SQVTM, CDR2 ANQGSEA, per germline. This CDR3 is 10 amino acids long.

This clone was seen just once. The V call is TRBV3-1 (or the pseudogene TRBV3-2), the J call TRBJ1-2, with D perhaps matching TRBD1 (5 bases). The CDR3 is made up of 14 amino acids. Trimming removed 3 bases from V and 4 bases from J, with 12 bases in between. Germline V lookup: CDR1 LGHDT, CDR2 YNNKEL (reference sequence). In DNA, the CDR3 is TGTGCCAGCAGCCATTTACAGGACCGCTATGGCTACACCTTC. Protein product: CASSHLQDRYGYTF.

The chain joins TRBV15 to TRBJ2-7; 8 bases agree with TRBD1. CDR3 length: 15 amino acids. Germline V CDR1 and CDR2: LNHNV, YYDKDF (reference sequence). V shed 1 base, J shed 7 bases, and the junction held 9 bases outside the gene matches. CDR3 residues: CATSRARDRPTEQYF. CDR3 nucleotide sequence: TGTGCCACCAGCAGAGCCAGGGACAGGCCAACGGAGCAGTACTTC.

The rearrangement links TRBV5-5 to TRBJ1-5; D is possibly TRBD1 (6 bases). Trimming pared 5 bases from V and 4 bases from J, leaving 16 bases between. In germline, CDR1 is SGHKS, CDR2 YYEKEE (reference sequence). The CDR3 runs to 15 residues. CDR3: CASSSRTAPNQPQHF. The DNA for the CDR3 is TGTGCCAGCAGTTCCAGGACAGCACCGAATCAGCCCCAGCATTTT. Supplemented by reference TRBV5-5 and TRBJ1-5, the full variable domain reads DAGVTQSPTHLIKTRGQQVTLRCSPISGHKSVSWYQQVLGQGPQFIFQYYEKEERGRGNFPDRFSARQFPNYSSELNVNALLLGDSALYLCASSSRTAPNQPQHFGDGTRLSIL.

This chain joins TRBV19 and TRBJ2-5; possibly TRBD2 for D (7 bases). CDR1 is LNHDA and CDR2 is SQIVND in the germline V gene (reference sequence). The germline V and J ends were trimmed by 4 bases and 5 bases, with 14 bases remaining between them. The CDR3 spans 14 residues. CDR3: CASSRGGPRETQYF. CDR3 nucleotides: TGTGCCAGTAGTAGGGGGGGCCCCCGGGAGACCCAGTACTTC. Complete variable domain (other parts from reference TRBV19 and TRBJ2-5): DGGITQSPKYLFRKEGQNVTLSCEQNLNHDAMYWYRQDPGQGLRLIYYSQIVNDFQKGDIAEGYSVSREKKESFPLTVTSAQKNPTAFYLCASSRGGPRETQYFGPGTRLLVL.

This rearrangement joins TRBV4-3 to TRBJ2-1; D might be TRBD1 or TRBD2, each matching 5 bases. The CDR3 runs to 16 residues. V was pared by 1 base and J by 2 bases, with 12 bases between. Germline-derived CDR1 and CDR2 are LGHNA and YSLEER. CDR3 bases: TGCGCCAGCAGCCAAGGGGGTAGAGGGGCCTACAATGAGCAGTTCTTC. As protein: CASSQGGRGAYNEQFF.

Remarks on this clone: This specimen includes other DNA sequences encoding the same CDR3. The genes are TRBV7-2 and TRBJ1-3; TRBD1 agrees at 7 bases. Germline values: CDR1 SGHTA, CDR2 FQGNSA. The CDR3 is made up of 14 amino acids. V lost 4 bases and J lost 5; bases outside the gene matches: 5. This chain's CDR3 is CASSSRQGRNTIYF. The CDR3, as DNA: TGTGCCAGCAGCTCCCGACAGGGAAGAAACACCATATATTTT. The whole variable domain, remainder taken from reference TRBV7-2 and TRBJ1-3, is GAGVSQSPSNKVTEKGKDVELRCDPISGHTALYWYRQSLGQGLEFLIYFQGNSAPDKSGLPSDRFSAERTGGSVSTLTIQRTQQEDSAVYLCASSSRQGRNTIYFGEGSWLTVV.

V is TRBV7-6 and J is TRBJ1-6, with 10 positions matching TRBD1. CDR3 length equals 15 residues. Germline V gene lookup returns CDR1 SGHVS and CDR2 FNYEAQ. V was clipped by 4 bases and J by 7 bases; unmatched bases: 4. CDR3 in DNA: TGTGCCAGCAGCTCGAGGGGACAGGGGAATTCACCCCTCCACTTT. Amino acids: CASSSRGQGNSPLHF.

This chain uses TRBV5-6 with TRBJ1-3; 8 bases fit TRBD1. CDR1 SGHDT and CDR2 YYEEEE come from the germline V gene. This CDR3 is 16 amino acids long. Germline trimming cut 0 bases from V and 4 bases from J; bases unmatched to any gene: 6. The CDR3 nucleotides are TGTGCCAGCAGCTTGGGGCCAGGGGGCGAGGGAAACACCATATATTTT. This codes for CASSLGPGGEGNTIYF.